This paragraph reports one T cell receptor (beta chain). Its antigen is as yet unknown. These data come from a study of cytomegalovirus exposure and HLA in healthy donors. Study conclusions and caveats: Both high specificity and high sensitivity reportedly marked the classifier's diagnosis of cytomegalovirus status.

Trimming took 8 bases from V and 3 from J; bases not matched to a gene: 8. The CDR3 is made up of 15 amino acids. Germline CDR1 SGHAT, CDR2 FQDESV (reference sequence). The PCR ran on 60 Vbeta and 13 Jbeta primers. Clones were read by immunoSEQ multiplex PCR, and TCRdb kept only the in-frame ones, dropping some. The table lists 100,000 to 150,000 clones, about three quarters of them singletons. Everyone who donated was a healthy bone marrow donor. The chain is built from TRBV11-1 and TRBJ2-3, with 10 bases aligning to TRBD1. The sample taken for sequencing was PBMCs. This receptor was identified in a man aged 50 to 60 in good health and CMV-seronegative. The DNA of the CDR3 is TGTGCCAGCGGAACCGGGACAGGGGATACAGATACGCAGTATTTT. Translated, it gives CASGTGTGDTDTQYF.